The rows below give T cell receptor beta chains drawn from one sample of a study of a mutant IDH1 vaccine in newly diagnosed glioma. Sequenced by immunoSEQ multiplex PCR; TCRdb stores in-frame clones only, minus some. Among about 60,000 clones listed, around 84% were seen once. Antigen specificity for these receptors is unknown. Sequences were derived from PBMCs, sampled from a glioma patient whose treatment included an IDH1 peptide vaccine. These receptors came from a man under 40 with glioma. CDR3s include the opening cysteine and the closing phenylalanine or tryptophan. The D gene is left open where the match is weak. Size values are once, few and many counts, or a class for expanded clones, and some rows have none.

j_gene: TRBJ1-6
abundance: once
len: 16
v_gene: TRBV5-4
d_gene: .
CDR3nt: TGTGCCAGCAGCCCGGGGGGGCAGGGTTCGAATTCACCCCTCCACTTT
CDR3aa: CASSPGGQGSNSPLHF

j_gene: TRBJ2-2
abundance: .
len: 18
v_gene: TRBV27
d_gene: .
CDR3nt: TGTGCCAGCAGTTTAGGGTCCGGGGTCGGGTTGAACACCGGGGAGCTGTTTTTT
CDR3aa: CASSLGSGVGLNTGELFF

j_gene: TRBJ1-2
abundance: .
len: 12
v_gene: TRBV2
d_gene: .
CDR3nt: TGTGCCAGCAGCCTCTATAACTATGGCTACACCTTC
CDR3aa: CASSLYNYGYTF

j_gene: TRBJ1-4
abundance: .
len: 15
v_gene: TRBV6-6
d_gene: TRBD1
CDR3nt: TGTGCCAGCACGACCACAGGGGGTTCGGATGAAAAACTGTTTTTT
CDR3aa: CASTTTGGSDEKLFF

j_gene: TRBJ1-2
abundance: .
len: 15
v_gene: TRBV6-1
d_gene: TRBD1
CDR3nt: TGTGCCAGCAGCGGGGGACAGGGAGCGACCTATGGCTACACCTTC
CDR3aa: CASSGGQGATYGYTF

j_gene: TRBJ2-3
abundance: .
len: 14
v_gene: TRBV6-4
d_gene: TRBD2
CDR3nt: TGTGCCAGCTCTAGCGGGGGGGCCACAGATACGCAGTATTTT
CDR3aa: CASSSGGATDTQYF

j_gene: TRBJ1-1
abundance: .
len: 16
v_gene: TRBV4-1
d_gene: .
CDR3nt: TGCGCCAGCAGCCGCCTTAGTGTGCAGGGAGGCACTGAAGCTTTCTTT
CDR3aa: CASSRLSVQGGTEAFF

j_gene: TRBJ1-5
abundance: .
len: 15
v_gene: TRBV11-2
d_gene: .
CDR3nt: TGTGCCAGCAGCCCGGCCGGGACACCAAATCAGCCCCAGCATTTT
CDR3aa: CASSPAGTPNQPQHF

j_gene: TRBJ2-3
abundance: .
len: 16
v_gene: TRBV13
d_gene: TRBD2
CDR3nt: TGTGCCAGCAGCCCACTAGCGGGGGCTAACACAGATACGCAGTATTTT
CDR3aa: CASSPLAGANTDTQYF

j_gene: TRBJ2-1
abundance: .
len: 15
v_gene: TRBV5-1
d_gene: .
CDR3nt: TGCGCCAGCAGCTTGGATGGGGGGGCTTCGAGGGAGCAGTTCTTC
CDR3aa: CASSLDGGASREQFF

j_gene: TRBJ2-3
abundance: .
len: 14
v_gene: TRBV19
d_gene: TRBD2
CDR3nt: TGTGCCAGTAGGACTAGCGGGAACACAGATACGCAGTATTTT
CDR3aa: CASRTSGNTDTQYF

j_gene: TRBJ1-1
abundance: .
len: 16
v_gene: TRBV18
d_gene: .
CDR3nt: TGTGCCAGCTCACGAGCCGGCGTAGGGATGAACACTGAAGCTTTCTTT
CDR3aa: CASSRAGVGMNTEAFF

j_gene: TRBJ2-7
abundance: .
len: 13
v_gene: TRBV10-1
d_gene: .
CDR3nt: TGCGCCAGCAGTGAGTATCGGGGAACGGGGCAGTACTTC
CDR3aa: CASSEYRGTGQYF

j_gene: TRBJ2-7
abundance: .
len: 15
v_gene: TRBV28
d_gene: TRBD1
CDR3nt: TGTGCCAGCAGTTCGACCGGGACAGGGCGGAGCGAGCAGTACTTC
CDR3aa: CASSSTGTGRSEQYF

j_gene: TRBJ2-1
abundance: .
len: 13
v_gene: TRBV12-5
d_gene: .
CDR3nt: TGTGCTAGTGGTCTAGGGACCTACAATGAGCAGTTCTTC
CDR3aa: CASGLGTYNEQFF

j_gene: TRBJ1-1
abundance: few
len: 14
v_gene: TRBV6-5
d_gene: TRBD1
CDR3nt: TGTGCCAGCAGCTCGACAGGGATGAACACTGAAGCTTTCTTT
CDR3aa: CASSSTGMNTEAFF

j_gene: TRBJ1-1
abundance: few
len: 12
v_gene: TRBV10-1
d_gene: .
CDR3nt: TGCGCCAGCAGTACACCAGACAGGTCGGCTTTCTTT
CDR3aa: CASSTPDRSAFF

j_gene: TRBJ1-6
abundance: .
len: 14
v_gene: TRBV6-5
d_gene: TRBD1
CDR3nt: TGTGCCAGCAGGGGGACAGCCGGGGGATCACCCCTCCACTTT
CDR3aa: CASRGTAGGSPLHF

j_gene: TRBJ2-3
abundance: once
len: 16
v_gene: TRBV19
d_gene: .
CDR3nt: TGTGCCAGTAGTATCTCCCCAGGGGTCAGCACAGATACGCAGTATTTT
CDR3aa: CASSISPGVSTDTQYF

j_gene: TRBJ1-2
abundance: once
len: 14
v_gene: TRBV5-1
d_gene: .
CDR3nt: TGCGCCAGCAGCTTGGAGGACAGAAACTATGGCTACACCTTC
CDR3aa: CASSLEDRNYGYTF

j_gene: TRBJ1-3
abundance: .
len: 16
v_gene: TRBV18
d_gene: .
CDR3nt: TGTGCCAGCTCCCCTGCACCGGACGGATCTGGAAACACCATATATTTT
CDR3aa: CASSPAPDGSGNTIYF

j_gene: TRBJ2-1
abundance: .
len: 19
v_gene: TRBV14
d_gene: TRBD1
CDR3nt: TGTGCCAGCAGCCAAGGGCCTACCCCGGGACAGGCCCTACTCAATGAGCAGTTCTTC
CDR3aa: CASSQGPTPGQALLNEQFF

j_gene: TRBJ1-1
abundance: few
len: 14
v_gene: TRBV19
d_gene: TRBD1
CDR3nt: TGTGCCAGTACCCTGACAGGGGCTCACACTGAAGCTTTCTTT
CDR3aa: CASTLTGAHTEAFF

j_gene: TRBJ1-4
abundance: .
len: 14
v_gene: TRBV14
d_gene: TRBD1
CDR3nt: TGTGCCAGCAGCTCCGGACAGGGTTTTGAAAAACTGTTTTTT
CDR3aa: CASSSGQGFEKLFF

j_gene: TRBJ1-2
abundance: .
len: 13
v_gene: TRBV29-1
d_gene: TRBD1
CDR3nt: TGCAGCGGTTCACAGGGGGAGAACTATGGCTACACCTTC
CDR3aa: CSGSQGENYGYTF

j_gene: TRBJ1-2
abundance: once
len: 14
v_gene: TRBV6-5
d_gene: .
CDR3nt: TGTGCCAGCACCTTAAGGGCCTGGGACTATGGCTACACCTTC
CDR3aa: CASTLRAWDYGYTF

j_gene: TRBJ1-3
abundance: .
len: 17
v_gene: TRBV7-9
d_gene: .
CDR3nt: TGTGCCAGCAGCTTAGAATACAGATACGATTCTGGAAACACCATATATTTT
CDR3aa: CASSLEYRYDSGNTIYF

j_gene: TRBJ1-5
abundance: once
len: 15
v_gene: TRBV18
d_gene: TRBD1
CDR3nt: TGTGCCAGCTCACAGGGACAGGGTAGATCTCAGCCCCAGCATTTT
CDR3aa: CASSQGQGRSQPQHF

j_gene: TRBJ2-2
abundance: .
len: 14
v_gene: TRBV29-1
d_gene: .
CDR3nt: TGCAGCGTTGAAAACAGTCCGAACACCGGGGAGCTGTTTTTT
CDR3aa: CSVENSPNTGELFF

j_gene: TRBJ1-1
abundance: .
len: 15
v_gene: TRBV14
d_gene: TRBD1
CDR3nt: TGTGCCAGCAGCCAAGGGAGGGGGCGGAACACTGAAGCTTTCTTT
CDR3aa: CASSQGRGRNTEAFF

j_gene: TRBJ2-5
abundance: .
len: 14
v_gene: TRBV4-1
d_gene: TRBD1
CDR3nt: TGCGCCAGCAGCTCCAGGACAGGGGGAGAGACCCAGTACTTC
CDR3aa: CASSSRTGGETQYF

j_gene: TRBJ2-1
abundance: .
len: 14
v_gene: TRBV2
d_gene: TRBD1
CDR3nt: TGTGCCAGCTTGGGCCAGGGGGCTACTTTCGGGCAGTTCTTC
CDR3aa: CASLGQGATFGQFF

j_gene: TRBJ1-5
abundance: few
len: 14
v_gene: TRBV19
d_gene: .
CDR3nt: TGTGCCAGTACCCTCCGGGATAGCAATCAGCCCCAGCATTTT
CDR3aa: CASTLRDSNQPQHF

j_gene: TRBJ1-4
abundance: .
len: 15
v_gene: TRBV11-2
d_gene: .
CDR3nt: TGTGCCAGCAGCTTGAGGGGGGAGTTTGATGAAAAACTGTTTTTT
CDR3aa: CASSLRGEFDEKLFF

j_gene: TRBJ2-3
abundance: .
len: 17
v_gene: TRBV5-1
d_gene: TRBD2
CDR3nt: TGCGCCAGCAGCTTGCTAGCGGGGGGGCCGGACACAGATACGCAGTATTTT
CDR3aa: CASSLLAGGPDTDTQYF

j_gene: TRBJ1-5
abundance: .
len: 16
v_gene: TRBV28
d_gene: .
CDR3nt: TGTGCCAGCAGCTCACTTTGGACCAATAGCAATCAGCCCCAGCATTTT
CDR3aa: CASSSLWTNSNQPQHF

j_gene: TRBJ1-1
abundance: .
len: 18
v_gene: TRBV7-9
d_gene: TRBD1
CDR3nt: TGTGCCAGCAGCGTAGGAGCCGGGACAGGGGACTTGAACACTGAAGCTTTCTTT
CDR3aa: CASSVGAGTGDLNTEAFF

j_gene: TRBJ1-2
abundance: once
len: 14
v_gene: TRBV5-4
d_gene: .
CDR3nt: TGTGCCAGCAGGTTCATAGAGGGGATCTATGGCTACACCTTC
CDR3aa: CASRFIEGIYGYTF

j_gene: TRBJ1-3
abundance: .
len: 14
v_gene: TRBV12-5
d_gene: .
CDR3nt: TGTGCTAGTGGTTTGGTACCGGGTGGAAACACCATATATTTT
CDR3aa: CASGLVPGGNTIYF

j_gene: TRBJ2-5
abundance: .
len: 16
v_gene: TRBV18
d_gene: TRBD2
CDR3nt: TGTGCCAGCTCACCCATGACCGGGACTACTCAAGAGACCCAGTACTTC
CDR3aa: CASSPMTGTTQETQYF

j_gene: TRBJ2-5
abundance: .
len: 15
v_gene: TRBV4-1
d_gene: TRBD1
CDR3nt: TGCGCCAGCAGCCTCATGCAGGGGGTAGGAGAGACCCAGTACTTC
CDR3aa: CASSLMQGVGETQYF

j_gene: TRBJ2-7
abundance: .
len: 15
v_gene: TRBV5-5
d_gene: .
CDR3nt: TGTGCCAGCAGCTTGGAACGGGGCAGCTCCTACGAGCAGTACTTC
CDR3aa: CASSLERGSSYEQYF

j_gene: TRBJ1-5
abundance: once
len: 13
v_gene: TRBV7-2
d_gene: .
CDR3nt: TGTGCCAGCAGTAAAAGGTCGGATCAGCCCCAGCATTTT
CDR3aa: CASSKRSDQPQHF

j_gene: TRBJ2-1
abundance: .
len: 12
v_gene: TRBV5-6
d_gene: .
CDR3nt: TGTGCCAGCAGCGTCCTCTACAATGAGCAGTTCTTC
CDR3aa: CASSVLYNEQFF

j_gene: TRBJ2-7
abundance: .
len: 14
v_gene: TRBV19
d_gene: .
CDR3nt: TGTGCCAGTAGTATAGAGGGCGGAACCTACGAGCAGTACTTC
CDR3aa: CASSIEGGTYEQYF

j_gene: TRBJ2-7
abundance: .
len: 13
v_gene: TRBV7-9
d_gene: .
CDR3nt: TGTGCCAGCAGCTTAGCGGGGAAATACGAGCAGTACTTC
CDR3aa: CASSLAGKYEQYF